These 9 T cell receptor beta chains came from one sample sequenced in a study of cytomegalovirus exposure and HLA in healthy donors. Primers for the PCR totalled 60 Vbeta and 13 Jbeta. Repertoires were generated with immunoSEQ multiplex PCR, while TCRdb's copy carries only in-frame clones and drops some. The sample contains roughly 180,000 clones, 80% to 90% of which appear only once. The specimen was PBMCs. Every receptor here comes from a male donor in good health and CMV-seronegative.

The chain is built from TRBV19 and TRBJ1-2; 8 nucleotides align to TRBD1. The ends lost 4 bases at V and 7 bases at J; junction bases unmatched: 5. The CDR3 totals 13 residues. CDR1 is LNHDA and CDR2 is SQIVND in the germline V gene (reference sequence). CDR3 nucleotide sequence: TGTGCCAGTAGTAAGACAGGGGATACTGGCTACACCTTC. Its translation is CASSKTGDTGYTF. Variable domain in full (rest from reference TRBV19 and TRBJ1-2): DGGITQSPKYLFRKEGQNVTLSCEQNLNHDAMYWYRQDPGQGLRLIYYSQIVNDFQKGDIAEGYSVSREKKESFPLTVTSAQKNPTAFYLCASSKTGDTGYTFGSGTRLTVV.

V gene TRBV5-6 combines with J gene TRBJ1-2, with TRBD1 matching 7 bases. The CDR3 length is 13 residues. V lost 4 bases to trimming and J lost 4 bases; unmatched junction nucleotides: 4. Germline CDR1 is SGHDT and CDR2 is YYEEEE. CDR3 loop: CASSPDRVYGYTF. The CDR3 DNA follows: TGTGCCAGCAGCCCAGACAGGGTCTATGGCTACACCTTC.

CDR3: CASSYMAGPVYNEQFF. CDR3 bases: TGTGCCAGCAGTTACATGGCGGGGCCTGTCTACAATGAGCAGTTCTTC. The genes are TRBV6-7 and TRBJ2-1; a possible D gene is TRBD2 (6 bases). TRBV6-7 is sorted into the ORF group, with uncertain function. V lost 2 bases to trimming and J lost 3 bases, with 14 bases between them. The CDR3 is made up of 16 amino acids.

This clone occurred once. V usage is TRBV15 and J usage is TRBJ2-7; TRBD2 agrees at 9 bases. The CDR3 has 16 amino acids. From germline, CDR1 is LNHNV and CDR2 YYDKDF (reference sequence). Trimming took 0 bases from V and 2 from J; bases not matched to a gene: 5. The CDR3 sequence: CATSRDISGGTYEQYF. CDR3 bases: TGTGCCACCAGCAGAGATATTAGCGGGGGAACCTACGAGCAGTACTTC.

The chain is built from TRBV2 and TRBJ2-7, with 8 bases identical to TRBD1. CDR3 length equals 14 residues. V shed 10 bases and J 3 bases; nucleotides not matched to a gene: 11. Germline assignment: CDR1 SNHLY and CDR2 FYNNEI. CDR3 bases: TGTGCCACTTTAGGAGTGGACAGGGTCTACGAGCAGTACTTC. Translation gives CATLGVDRVYEQYF. Supplemented by reference TRBV2 and TRBJ2-7, the full variable domain reads EPEVTQTPSHQVTQMGQEVILRCVPISNHLYFYWYRQILGQKVEFLVSFYNNEISEKSEIFDDQFSVERPDGSNFTLKIRSTKLEDSAMYFCATLGVDRVYEQYFGPGTRLTVT.

The chain recombines TRBV2 with TRBJ2-7, with 7 bases that match TRBD1. V lost 6 bases, J lost 0 bases, and 8 bases stayed unmatched. Germline CDR1 reads SNHLY; CDR2 reads FYNNEI. The CDR3 runs to 15 residues. The CDR3 protein is CASSEDRMSSYEQYF. CDR3 nucleotide sequence: TGTGCCAGCAGCGAGGACAGGATGAGCTCCTACGAGCAGTACTTC.

The V call is TRBV28, the J call TRBJ1-2; D may be TRBD1 (6 bases). Germline CDR1 reads MDHEN; CDR2 reads SYDVKM. Deletions cut 1 base from V and 5 bases from J, with 8 bases between. The CDR3 extends over 13 amino acids. CDR3 region: CASSLLGGYGYTF. As DNA, the CDR3 is TGTGCCAGCAGTTTATTAGGGGGATATGGCTACACCTTC.

The table lists this clone with a few counts. The rearrangement links TRBV6-6 to TRBJ1-6; 7 bases are shared with TRBD1. This CDR3 comprises 13 residues. V gave up 6 bases and J gave up 10 bases; unmatched junction bases: 6. In germline, CDR1 is MNHNY, CDR2 SVGAGI (reference sequence). This CDR3 reads CASRRQGGSPLHF. CDR3 coding DNA: TGTGCCAGCAGGAGACAGGGAGGATCACCCCTCCACTTT.

About this clone itself: A read error may account for a junction end that differs from germline. The gene calls are TRBV27 and TRBJ1-2; 9 nucleotides agree with TRBD1. Germline assignment: CDR1 MNHEY and CDR2 SMNVEV (reference sequence). The CDR3 extends over 15 amino acids. CDR3 sequence reads: CASSLGQGRQGGYPF. CDR3 nucleotides: TGTGCCAGCAGTTTAGGACAGGGGCGCCAGGGTGGCTACCCCTTC.